These 29 T cell receptor beta chains originate from one sample sequenced in a study of T-cell memory formation after mild COVID-19. TCRdb redid the calling of the 5' RACE reads with MiXCR, one entry per CDR3 protein. The sample gives about 350,000 distinct CDR3 sequences, roughly 14% of which show up once; roughly 22% is in the top ten. The sequenced sample was PBMCs or a T cell subset sorted from them (not recorded which). These receptors were taken from a young man who had mild COVID-19 (a few samples of this study predate the infection). Cell type and time point are not known.

This clonotype has more than one count but fewer than ten. J is TRBJ1-4 and V is TRBV20-1; D gene ambiguous. This CDR3 contains 13 residues. V was pared by 6 bases and J by 5 bases, with 13 bases between. CDR1 DFQATT and CDR2 SNEGSKA come from the germline V gene (reference sequence). CDR3 region: CSAPSYENEKLFF. CDR3 nucleotides: TGCAGTGCGCCTTCTTATGAGAATGAAAAACTGTTTTTT.

The V and J genes are TRBV12-3 or TRBV12-4 and TRBJ1-5; D remains unclear. V lost 3 bases to trimming and J lost 2 bases, with 8 bases between them. This CDR3 is built from 14 residues. As DNA, the CDR3 is TGTGCCAGCAGTTTTGGGGTCCGCAATCAGCCCCAGCATTTT. Translation gives CASSFGVRNQPQHF.

This clonotype occurred a few times. This rearrangement joins TRBV6-1 to TRBJ1-1; no definite D call. Trimming pared 6 bases from V and 10 bases from J, leaving 12 bases between. This CDR3 contains 11 residues. Germline CDR1 MNHNS, CDR2 SASEGT. This chain's CDR3 is CASSLTGGAFF. DNA for the CDR3: TGTGCCAGCAGCCTAACCGGTGGAGCTTTCTTT.

The chain combines TRBV15 with TRBJ2-5, with D perhaps matching TRBD2 (6 bases). Germline lookup yields CDR1 LNHNV and CDR2 YYDKDF (reference sequence). The CDR3 loop spans 16 amino acids. The germline V and J ends were trimmed by 3 bases and 1 base, with 15 bases remaining between them. The CDR3 reads CATSSRGSGFQETQYF. In DNA form, the CDR3 reads TGTGCCACCAGCAGCCGGGGGTCGGGTTTCCAAGAGACCCAGTACTTC. Variable domain in full (rest from reference TRBV15 and TRBJ2-5): DAMVIQNPRYQVTQFGKPVTLSCSQTLNHNVMYWYQQKSSQAPKLLFHYYDKDFNNEADTPDNFQSRRPNTSFCFLDIRSPGLGDTAMYLCATSSRGSGFQETQYFGPGTRLLVL.

The genes are TRBV7-8 and TRBJ1-2; 11 positions match TRBD1. Trimming cost V 2 bases and J 8 bases; bases outside gene matches: 7. CDR1 and CDR2 from the germline V gene are SGHVS and FQNEAQ. CDR3 size: 15 residues. This CDR3 reads CASSLQPGTGGGYTF. In nucleotides, the CDR3 is TGTGCCAGCAGCTTACAGCCGGGGACAGGGGGGGGCTACACCTTC. Filled out from reference TRBV7-8 and TRBJ1-2, the complete variable domain reads GAGVSQSPRYKVAKRGQDVALRCDPISGHVSLFWYQQALGQGPEFLTYFQNEAQLDKSGLPSDRFFAERPEGSVSTLKIQRTQQEDSAVYLCASSLQPGTGGGYTFGSGTRLTVV.

The J gene is TRBJ2-2, the V gene TRBV7-2, with D unclear. This CDR3 has 14 residues. Trimming removed 8 bases at V and 5 bases at J, with 15 bases between. Germline V gives CDR1 SGHTA, CDR2 FQGNSA. The CDR3, as DNA: TGTGCCAGCCTGGCGGACCCAGGAACCGGGGAGCTGTTTTTT. Protein product: CASLADPGTGELFF.

The rearrangement joins TRBV10-2 to TRBJ2-7, with D tentatively TRBD1 (5 bases). The germline V and J ends were trimmed by 0 bases and 6 bases, with 12 bases remaining between them. This CDR3 has 14 amino acids. Germline values: CDR1 WSHSY, CDR2 SAAADI. CDR3 amino acids: CASSESGVRGEQYV. CDR3 bases: TGCGCCAGCAGTGAGTCTGGGGTTAGGGGCGAGCAGTACGTC.

The gene calls are TRBV5-1 and TRBJ2-2, with D hard to call. From germline, CDR1 is SGHRS and CDR2 YFSETQ. The CDR3 extends over 13 amino acids. Trimming took 4 bases from V and 6 from J, leaving 10 bases between them. The chain's CDR3 is CASSQAVAGELFF. CDR3 DNA sequence: TGCGCCAGCAGCCAGGCCGTGGCCGGGGAGCTGTTTTTT.

This clonotype was counted between two and nine times. V and J are TRBV20-1 and TRBJ2-7; no clear D gene. V was pared by 0 bases and J by 2 bases, with 14 bases between. Germline V gives CDR1 DFQATT, CDR2 SNEGSKA (reference sequence). This CDR3 has 15 residues. The CDR3 loop reads CSARDLLAFPYEQYV. DNA for the CDR3: TGCAGTGCTAGAGATCTTTTGGCCTTCCCCTACGAGCAGTACGTC.

This clonotype was observed a handful of times. The chain joins TRBV4-3 to TRBJ2-7; D is ambiguous. The CDR3 totals 14 residues. V was cut by 1 base and J by 2 bases, with 9 bases left in between. Germline CDR1 reads LGHNA; CDR2 reads YSLEER. The CDR3 sequence: CASSQAPGTYEQYF. Here the CDR3 DNA reads TGCGCCAGCAGCCAAGCGCCCGGTACCTACGAGCAGTACTTC.

The chain employs TRBV19 and TRBJ1-2; D uncertain. V lost 3 bases and J 2 bases, leaving 4 bases between the germline ends. Per germline, CDR1 LNHDA and CDR2 SQIVND (reference sequence). The CDR3 covers 12 residues. The CDR3 here is CASSIENYGYTF. In nucleotides, the CDR3 is TGTGCCAGTAGTATTGAAAACTATGGCTACACCTTC. Combining the CDR3 with reference TRBV19 and TRBJ1-2 gives the whole variable domain DGGITQSPKYLFRKEGQNVTLSCEQNLNHDAMYWYRQDPGQGLRLIYYSQIVNDFQKGDIAEGYSVSREKKESFPLTVTSAQKNPTAFYLCASSIENYGYTFGSGTRLTVV.

The table lists this clonotype with a few counts. The V call is TRBV12-3 or TRBV12-4, the J call TRBJ2-7, with D unresolved. Trimming shortened V by 8 bases and J by 4 bases, and 9 bases separated the two germline ends. CDR3 length equals 11 residues. The chain's CDR3 is CASGDLYEQYF. In DNA, the CDR3 is TGTGCCAGCGGCGACTTGTACGAGCAGTACTTC.

This clonotype was observed a handful of times. The genes are TRBV3-1 and TRBJ2-2; a weak D match, TRBD2 (5 bases). The germline V gene has CDR1 LGHDT and CDR2 YNNKEL (reference sequence). This CDR3 region has 18 residues. V shed 2 bases and J shed 5 bases, with 21 bases lying between them. The CDR3 protein is CASSQNLRSGFRTGELFF. CDR3 nucleotides: TGTGCCAGCAGCCAAAACCTCCGCAGCGGCTTTCGGACCGGGGAGCTGTTTTTT.

This clonotype was detected many times. This chain connects TRBV14 to TRBJ2-7, with D perhaps assigned TRBD1 or TRBD2 (5 bases each). In germline, CDR1 is SGHDN, CDR2 FVKESK. The CDR3 is 15 amino acids. Trimming shortened V by 11 bases and J by 4 bases, and 24 bases separated the two germline ends. DNA for the CDR3: TGTGCCGGGACCAGAGGCGACATCCCTACATACGAGCAGTACGTC. It codes for CAGTRGDIPTYEQYV.

V usage is TRBV4-1 and J usage is TRBJ1-2, with 9 nucleotides matching TRBD1. CDR3 length: 16 residues. Unmatched junction bases numbered 10, after V lost 1 base and J lost 7 bases. CDR1 MGHRA and CDR2 YSYEKL come from the germline V gene. CDR3 sequence (DNA): TGCGCCAGCAGCCAAGCACCCCCGGGACAGGGACGTGGCTACACCTTC. Translation: CASSQAPPGQGRGYTF.

A few counts support this clonotype. The chain has TRBV3-1 and TRBJ2-5; D remains unclear. The germline V gene encodes CDR1 LGHDT and CDR2 YNNKEL (reference sequence). This CDR3 has 11 residues. V was shortened by 2 bases and J by 4 bases, with 2 bases between the two germline ends. As DNA, the CDR3 is TGTGCCAGCAGCCAAATAGAGACCCAGTACTTC. It is translated as CASSQIETQYF.

A few counts support this clonotype. The chain recombines TRBV5-1 with TRBJ2-1; the match to TRBD2 covers 7 bases. V dropped 0 bases and J dropped 4; count of bases not matched to a gene: 4. The CDR3 contains 15 residues. The germline CDR1 and CDR2 sequences are SGHRS and YFSETQ. The CDR3 DNA follows: TGCGCCAGCAGCTTGGTCCCAGCGGGGTACAATGAGCAGTTCTTC. This translates into CASSLVPAGYNEQFF.

In this sample, this clonotype turned up many times. This chain joins TRBV3-1 and TRBJ1-2; a weak D match, TRBD1 (5 bases). V lost 4 bases, J lost 4 bases, and 16 bases lay in between. The CDR3 length is 15 residues. CDR1 and CDR2 (germline): LGHDT, YNNKEL (reference sequence). The CDR3 DNA is TGTGCCAGCAGCCTTGGGGACGGCTACTTCTATGGCTACACCTTC. It specifies CASSLGDGYFYGYTF.

The chain is built from TRBV3-1 and TRBJ2-5, with 9 bases aligning to TRBD2. The J segment lost 0 bases and the V segment lost 1 base, leaving 3 bases of the junction unmatched. Per the germline V gene, CDR1 is LGHDT and CDR2 is YNNKEL (reference sequence). The CDR3 extends over 16 amino acids. CDR3 residues: CASSQGLAGNQETQYF. For the CDR3, the DNA is TGTGCCAGCAGCCAAGGCCTAGCGGGAAACCAAGAGACCCAGTACTTC.

There are many counts of this clonotype. J is TRBJ2-1 and V is TRBV7-2, with D perhaps assigned TRBD1 or TRBD2 (5 bases each). V dropped 1 base and J dropped 9 bases, with 10 bases sitting between them. This CDR3 contains 13 residues. The germline gives CDR1 SGHTA, CDR2 FQGNSA. DNA for the CDR3: TGTGCCAGCAGCTTAGGACGGGGCAGTGAGCAGTTCTTC. Translated: CASSLGRGSEQFF.

The chain is built from TRBV18 and TRBJ2-7; TRBD2 might be the D (6 bases). Germline CDR1 is KGHSH and CDR2 is LQKENI. V was shortened by 3 bases and J by 4 bases, with 13 bases between the two germline ends. The CDR3 contains 14 residues. The CDR3 loop reads CASSPGGDVYEQYF. In DNA, the CDR3 is TGTGCCAGCTCACCTGGCGGGGATGTTTACGAGCAGTACTTC.

This clonotype appeared many times. This chain links TRBV2 with TRBJ2-7; tentatively, D is TRBD1 (6 bases). V was trimmed by 5 bases and J by 5 bases, leaving 13 bases between them. The CDR3 is made up of 13 amino acids. CDR1 SNHLY and CDR2 FYNNEI come from the germline V gene. For the CDR3, the DNA is TGTGCCAGCAGTCTCCGACAGGCCGACGAGCAGTACTTC. This sequence encodes CASSLRQADEQYF.

J is TRBJ2-3 and V is TRBV24-1, with unresolved D. Germline CDR1 and CDR2: KGHDR and SFDVKD. V lost 2 bases to trimming and J lost 2 bases, with 4 bases between them. The CDR3 consists of 13 residues. The CDR3: CATSDSFTDTQYF. The CDR3 region has the DNA TGTGCCACCAGTGATTCCTTCACAGATACGCAGTATTTT.

This clonotype showed up just a few times. The gene calls are TRBV12-3 or TRBV12-4 and TRBJ2-7; the D is unclear. V was pared by 6 bases and J by 0 bases, with 9 bases between. CDR3 length: 13 residues. Here the CDR3 reads CASRPLDSYEQYF. In DNA, the CDR3 is TGTGCCAGCAGACCTTTGGACTCCTACGAGCAGTACTTC.

This chain connects TRBV20-1 to TRBJ2-1; D perhaps matches TRBD2 (5 bases). The CDR3 runs to 16 residues. With 6 bases removed from V and 0 bases from J, the gap between germline ends came to 18 bases. Per the germline V gene, CDR1 is DFQATT and CDR2 is SNEGSKA (reference sequence). The CDR3 bases are TGCAGTGCGGAAGCGGCCGGACTGGCCTCCTACAATGAGCAGTTCTTC. Translating it yields CSAEAAGLASYNEQFF.

This chain uses TRBV6-5 with TRBJ2-2; a weak D match, TRBD1 (6 bases). The CDR3 contains 15 residues. V gave up 5 bases and J gave up 7 bases, with 17 bases separating them. The V gene's germline CDR1 is MNHEY and CDR2 SVGAGI. The CDR3 DNA follows: TGTGCCAGCAGTACCGGGACATTCTCCTTCGGGGAGCTGTTTTTT. It specifies CASSTGTFSFGELFF.

With respect to this clonotype: A clone one base away is much larger, so this may be a read error. The rearrangement links TRBV20-1 to TRBJ1-1, with D perhaps TRBD1 (5 bases). Germline CDR1 and CDR2: DFQATT and SNEGSKA (reference sequence). The CDR3 is made up of 9 amino acids. The CDR3 DNA is TGCAGTGCTATGACAGAAGCTCTCTTT. Its protein product is CSAMTEALF.

V and J are TRBV27 and TRBJ2-1; maybe TRBD2 (5 bases). This CDR3 spans 15 amino acids. The germline gives CDR1 MNHEY, CDR2 SMNVEV (reference sequence). V gave up 5 bases and J gave up 6 bases, with 17 bases separating them. This CDR3 is CASSLQFIAPNEQFF. The CDR3 DNA sequence: TGTGCCAGCAGTCTACAATTCATAGCGCCCAATGAGCAGTTCTTC.

The V gene is TRBV3-1, the J gene TRBJ2-5; D not resolved. The CDR3 totals 14 residues. The V gene's germline CDR1 is LGHDT and CDR2 YNNKEL (reference sequence). Deletions cut 0 bases from V and 5 bases from J, with 10 bases between. The CDR3: CASSQDGGGETQYF. The CDR3 DNA follows: TGTGCCAGCAGCCAAGACGGCGGTGGGGAGACCCAGTACTTC.